What follows are 27 T cell receptor beta chains derived from one specimen sequenced in a study of shared clonotypes between healthy human individuals. The protocol was immunoSEQ multiplex PCR, while the TCRdb copy is restricted to in-frame clones and leaves out a portion. In the table there are about 2.5 million clones, 92% of which are singletons. Input material: naive CD4+ T cells from PBMCs. Subset defined: CD45RA+ positively selected. Receptors were obtained from a man aged 18 to 35 in good health. Some clones in this sample may be carry-over from other donors' samples.

The chain uses TRBV4-1 and TRBJ2-2, with D perhaps matching TRBD1 or TRBD2 (5 bases each). Trimming removed 1 base from V and 4 bases from J, with 19 bases in between. The CDR3 contains 18 residues. Germline loops: CDR1 MGHRA, CDR2 YSYEKL. The CDR3: CASSQVRVRGPLTGELFF. The CDR3 bases are TGCGCCAGCAGCCAAGTCAGGGTACGGGGACCCCTCACCGGGGAGCTGTTTTTT.

This clone was counted a single time. The chain couples TRBV5-6 to TRBJ1-2; D is unresolved. CDR1 SGHDT and CDR2 YYEEEE come from the germline V gene. The CDR3 extends over 15 amino acids. V shed 1 base and J shed 4 bases, with 14 bases lying between them. The CDR3 region is CASSLRDLQPYGYTF. CDR3 DNA: TGTGCCAGCAGCTTGAGAGACCTTCAGCCCTATGGCTACACCTTC. The variable domain in full, with the rest retrieved from reference TRBV5-6 and TRBJ1-2, is DAGVTQSPTHLIKTRGQQVTLRCSPKSGHDTVSWYQQALGQGPQFIFQYYEEEERQRGNFPDRFSGHQFPNYSSELNVNALLLGDSALYLCASSLRDLQPYGYTFGSGTRLTVV.

The chain joins TRBV5-1 to TRBJ1-1, with D unresolved. In germline, CDR1 is SGHRS, CDR2 YFSETQ. The CDR3 has 14 amino acids. V lost 4 bases to trimming and J lost 1 base, with 11 bases between them. CDR3 nucleotide sequence: TGCGCCAGCAGCGAAAATGTGGGGAACACTGAAGCTTTCTTT. This codes for CASSENVGNTEAFF.

This chain joins TRBV11-3 and TRBJ2-7; weak D call: TRBD1 (5 bases). Germline values: CDR1 SGHNT, CDR2 YENEEA. This CDR3 is 12 amino acids long. V lost 4 bases and J lost 2, with 6 bases in between. In DNA form, the CDR3 reads TGTGCCAGCAGCTCAGGGACCTACGAGCAGTACTTC. It is translated as CASSSGTYEQYF.

The rearrangement uses TRBV18 and TRBJ1-1; 11 nucleotides agree with TRBD1. Germline loops: CDR1 KGHSH, CDR2 LQKENI. V was clipped by 1 base and J by 0 bases; unmatched bases: 10. The CDR3 length is 19 residues. In nucleotides, the CDR3 is TGTGCCAGCTCACCACAGGGACAGGGGGTGTCGGGTATGAACACTGAAGCTTTCTTT. Residues: CASSPQGQGVSGMNTEAFF.

This sequence joins TRBV7-3 and TRBJ2-1; the match to TRBD2 covers 16 bases. V shed 2 bases and J 7 bases; nucleotides not matched to a gene: 8. The CDR3 totals 18 residues. The V gene's germline CDR1 is SGHTA and CDR2 FQGTGA. CDR3 bases: TGTGCCAGCAGCTTAGTTCCGGGACTAGCGGGAGGGTGGAATGAGCAGTTCTTC. This encodes CASSLVPGLAGGWNEQFF.

This sequence joins TRBV19 and TRBJ1-1; D uncertain. This CDR3 comprises 15 residues. Trimming left V 7 bases short and J 5 bases short, with 20 bases between. Per germline, CDR1 LNHDA and CDR2 SQIVND (reference sequence). The CDR3 here is CASTDPGGRYTEAFF. DNA for the CDR3: TGTGCCAGTACCGATCCGGGAGGAAGGTATACTGAAGCTTTCTTT.

The chain joins TRBV6-1 to TRBJ2-3; a possible D gene is TRBD2 (5 bases). The CDR3 has 13 residues. Looked up from germline, CDR1 is MNHNS and CDR2 is SASEGT. V lost 8 bases to trimming and J lost 6 bases, with 15 bases between them. The CDR3: CASHRRWEDTQYF. The CDR3 region has the DNA TGTGCCAGCCACCGACGTTGGGAGGATACGCAGTATTTT.

The CDR3 DNA reads as TGTGCCAGCAGCCAAGCCGGGATTCGTCAGGATGAGCAGTTCTTC. This codes for CASSQAGIRQDEQFF. The V call is TRBV4-2, the J call TRBJ2-1, with D possibly matching TRBD2 (5 bases). V was shortened by 1 base and J by 8 bases, with 15 bases between the two germline ends. CDR1 is LGHNA, CDR2 YNFKEQ, per germline. There are 15 residues in the CDR3.

V is TRBV7-3 and J is TRBJ2-3, with 12 bases identical to TRBD2. The CDR3 is 16 residues long. In germline, CDR1 is SGHTA, CDR2 FQGTGA. The V gene end was trimmed by 6 bases and the J gene end by 4 bases; junction bases not matched to a gene: 8. The DNA of the CDR3 is TGTGCCAGCAGTCCTCTAGCGGGAGGGGTCGCAGATACGCAGTATTTT. It encodes CASSPLAGGVADTQYF.

This clone was observed a few times. V is TRBV5-1 and J is TRBJ1-1; D is ambiguous. Germline V CDR1 and CDR2: SGHRS, YFSETQ. This CDR3 is built from 13 residues. Trimming took off 0 bases at V and 6 bases at J, with 9 bases between the two ends. The CDR3 here is CASSLETVAEAFF. The CDR3 bases are TGCGCCAGCAGCTTGGAAACAGTCGCTGAAGCTTTCTTT.

The rearrangement joins TRBV15 to TRBJ1-5; possible D gene TRBD1, 6 bases. The ends were cut back, 1 base at V and 6 bases at J, with 13 bases in the middle. The CDR3 is 15 amino acids. In germline, CDR1 is LNHNV, CDR2 YYDKDF (reference sequence). The DNA for the CDR3 is TGTGCCACCAGCAGAGGAAGGGGGTTTACTCAGCCCCAGCATTTT. Translated, it gives CATSRGRGFTQPQHF.

A remark on this clone: The sample holds other DNA sequences that translate to the same CDR3. The rearrangement links TRBV2 to TRBJ1-2, with D maybe TRBD1 (6 bases). V shed 4 bases and J shed 4 bases, with 10 bases lying between them. The CDR3 consists of 13 residues. Germline V CDR1 and CDR2: SNHLY, FYNNEI. CDR3 amino acids: CASSVGGGYGYTF. Written as DNA, the CDR3 is TGTGCCAGCAGTGTCGGGGGCGGCTATGGCTACACCTTC.

The chain couples TRBV7-6 to TRBJ1-5; 8 bases line up with TRBD1. V lost 4 bases to trimming and J lost 4 bases; unmatched junction nucleotides: 9. CDR1 and CDR2 from the germline V gene are SGHVS and FNYEAQ. The CDR3 is made up of 16 amino acids. CDR3 bases: TGTGCCAGCAGCTCTTTACCAGGGGGCCTAAATCAGCCCCAGCATTTT. Amino acids: CASSSLPGGLNQPQHF.

The rearrangement uses TRBV5-1 and TRBJ2-5; D may be TRBD2 (5 bases). The CDR3 totals 16 residues. With 0 bases removed from V and 2 bases from J, the gap between germline ends came to 14 bases. CDR1 and CDR2 (germline): SGHRS, YFSETQ. The CDR3 bases are TGCGCCAGCAGCTTGGGGGCCCGGGGAAGACAAGAGACCCAGTACTTC. Residues: CASSLGARGRQETQYF.

J is TRBJ2-7 and V is TRBV2; D could derive from TRBD1 or TRBD2 (5 bases each). Trimming took 4 bases from V and 4 from J, leaving 14 bases between them. This CDR3 spans 14 amino acids. Per the germline V gene, CDR1 is SNHLY and CDR2 is FYNNEI. The CDR3 DNA reads TGTGCCAGCAGTGTGCAGGGAGCGCGATACGAGCAGTACTTC. Translated, it gives CASSVQGARYEQYF.

The chain employs TRBV29-1 and TRBJ1-2, with D perhaps matching TRBD1 (5 bases). This CDR3 contains 15 residues. V was trimmed by 6 bases and J by 4 bases, leaving 21 bases between them. In germline, CDR1 is SQVTM, CDR2 ANQGSEA. Here the CDR3 reads CSVAGTLTGVYGYTF. The DNA of the CDR3 is TGCAGCGTGGCCGGGACCCTAACTGGGGTCTATGGCTACACCTTC.

This chain joins TRBV11-3 and TRBJ2-1, with D unresolved. This CDR3 contains 13 residues. CDR1 and CDR2 from the germline V gene are SGHNT and YENEEA. V lost 0 bases to trimming and J lost 8 bases, with 8 bases between them. The CDR3 DNA is TGTGCCAGCAGCTTAGAAAGGGCCCATGAGCAGTTCTTC. This sequence encodes CASSLERAHEQFF.

The V gene is TRBV2, the J gene TRBJ1-4; 8 bases agree with TRBD1. Germline CDR1 SNHLY, CDR2 FYNNEI. The trim removed 4 bases at V and 8 bases at J, leaving 9 bases unmatched. This CDR3 contains 15 residues. DNA of the CDR3: TGTGCCAGCAGTGCCCCTGGACAGGGCGGCGAAAAACTGTTTTTT. Its protein product is CASSAPGQGGEKLFF.

V is TRBV7-9 and J is TRBJ1-1; D not resolved. Trimming left V 5 bases short and J 0 bases short, with 7 bases between. Germline loops: CDR1 SEHNR, CDR2 FQNEAQ (reference sequence). The CDR3 contains 13 residues. The CDR3 loop reads CASSQQMNTEAFF. DNA of the CDR3: TGTGCCAGCAGCCAACAGATGAACACTGAAGCTTTCTTT.

The rearrangement links TRBV19 to TRBJ2-1; possible D gene TRBD2, 6 bases. CDR1 and CDR2 from the germline V gene are LNHDA and SQIVND (reference sequence). V gave up 6 bases and J gave up 0 bases, with 12 bases separating them. The CDR3 runs to 15 residues. DNA of the CDR3: TGTGCCAGTAGCCAACTGGGGGGCTCCTACAATGAGCAGTTCTTC. Its translation: CASSQLGGSYNEQFF.

Comment on this clone: This specimen includes other DNA sequences encoding the same CDR3. The V call is TRBV28, the J call TRBJ2-2; D unresolved. Germline CDR1 is MDHEN and CDR2 is SYDVKM. The V gene lost 3 bases and the J gene lost 2 bases, with 4 bases spanning the gap. There are 13 residues in the CDR3. This chain's CDR3 is CASSFPNTGELFF. The CDR3 nucleotides are TGTGCCAGCAGTTTCCCCAACACCGGGGAGCTGTTTTTT.

This chain joins TRBV18 and TRBJ1-4, with 9 bases fitting TRBD1. V was pared by 0 bases and J by 2 bases, with 4 bases of the junction left unmatched. Germline V gives CDR1 KGHSH, CDR2 LQKENI. CDR3 length: 17 amino acids. CDR3 protein: CASSPPGQGPTNEKLFF. The CDR3 bases are TGTGCCAGCTCACCACCGGGACAGGGACCGACTAATGAAAAACTGTTTTTT.

The V and J genes are TRBV6-1 and TRBJ2-3; weak D call: TRBD1 (5 bases). V was pared by 8 bases and J by 2 bases, with 17 bases between. The CDR3 is made up of 15 amino acids. The germline gives CDR1 MNHNS, CDR2 SASEGT. CDR3 DNA sequence: TGTGCCAGCGTCCCCCAGGGTAAGAACACAGATACGCAGTATTTT. Its translation: CASVPQGKNTDTQYF.

The V gene is TRBV5-4, the J gene TRBJ2-1; TRBD1 matches 7 bases. Unmatched junction bases numbered 12, after V lost 3 bases and J lost 6 bases. This CDR3 comprises 16 residues. The V gene's germline CDR1 is SGHNT and CDR2 YYREEE (reference sequence). The CDR3 here is CASSSGRDRSINEQFF. The CDR3 bases are TGTGCCAGCAGCTCGGGCCGGGACAGATCCATCAATGAGCAGTTCTTC.

This rearrangement joins TRBV28 to TRBJ1-5; D is perhaps TRBD1 (5 bases). Germline CDR1 MDHEN, CDR2 SYDVKM. The CDR3 contains 15 residues. V was shortened by 7 bases and J by 3 bases, with 16 bases between the two germline ends. This chain's CDR3 is CASIGLTGINQPQHF. The CDR3 DNA sequence: TGTGCCAGCATTGGTCTCACAGGCATCAATCAGCCCCAGCATTTT.

The CDR3 nucleotides read TGCGCCAGCAGCCGGACGCAGGTACCAGATACGCAGTATTTT. Translated: CASSRTQVPDTQYF. The chain couples TRBV5-1 to TRBJ2-3; D not resolved. Trimming left V 4 bases short and J 4 bases short, with 13 bases between. CDR3 size: 14 residues. Per germline, CDR1 SGHRS and CDR2 YFSETQ.